This T cell receptor beta chain was observed in a study of monozygotic twins with inflammatory bowel disease. Researchers used about 3,500 ng of total RNA for each TCR library. PCR of TCRalpha and TCRbeta cDNA was nested, with two rounds of roughly 16 and 10 cycles. TCRdb reprocessed the 5' RACE reads; each CDR3 protein has one entry and no DNA is given. The sample yields some 150,000 distinct CDR3 sequences, of which the top ten take up roughly 1.2%. Study-wide results and caveats: Healthy co-twins, by inverse Simpson, had higher TCRbeta diversity than their siblings with IBD.

A word on this clonotype: The antigen remains unidentified.

The CDR3 totals 15 residues. Germline values: CDR1 SSHAT, CDR2 FNYEAQ (reference sequence). The sample was blood. The receptor's source is a human donor with ulcerative colitis or Crohn's disease, or a healthy co-twin of an affected twin (not recorded which). The chain is built from TRBV7-7 and TRBJ1-4; TCRdb selects TRBD1, and the lack of DNA leaves this call unchecked. The CDR3 sequence is CASSSGQAANEKLFF.